The 3 T cell receptor beta chains in this list originate from one sample, sequenced in a study of T cell changes during pregnancy in multiple sclerosis. Sequencing was performed with immunoSEQ multiplex PCR; in TCRdb, only in-frame clones are kept and a portion is missing. The data contain under 40,000 clones, just over 90% of them seen just once; the ten biggest clones take up over 0.3%. The sequencing here drew on CD4+ T cells from peripheral blood mononuclear cells, taken in the third trimester of pregnancy. The source is a female donor in good health, enrolled as a control in a pregnancy study.

The chain couples TRBV18 to TRBJ1-1, with D uncertain. The CDR3 runs to 14 residues. Germline loops: CDR1 KGHSH, CDR2 LQKENI. V lost 5 bases and J 3 bases, leaving 13 bases between the germline ends. CDR3 in amino acids: CASSEYLRDTEAFF. As DNA, the CDR3 is TGTGCCAGCTCAGAGTACCTCCGGGACACTGAAGCTTTCTTT.

The genes are TRBV6-6 and TRBJ1-2; D may be TRBD1 (5 bases). The CDR3 loop spans 12 amino acids. The V end was cut by 5 bases, the J end by 11 bases, with 15 bases between. Germline CDR1 reads MNHNY; CDR2 reads SVGAGI (reference sequence). As DNA, the CDR3 is TGTGCCAGCAGTGGGACTTACATAGAATACACCTTC. As protein: CASSGTYIEYTF.

This chain uses TRBV29-1 with TRBJ1-1; maybe TRBD1 (6 bases). Trimming left V 7 bases short and J 6 bases short, with 15 bases between. CDR3 size: 12 residues. Germline CDR1 reads SQVTM; CDR2 reads ANQGSEA. In DNA, the CDR3 is TGCAGCGCTACACGGGACACACCTGAAGCTTTCTTT. Amino acid sequence: CSATRDTPEAFF.